Following are 7 T cell receptor beta chains from one sample sequenced in a study of post-analysis software for immune sequencing data. Study-wide points: Five TRBV segments were significantly more frequent in patients than in controls. TRBV5-6, TRBV5-1 and TRBV20-1 were among these segments.

Their antigen targets remain unknown. Included in the TCR beta cDNA libraries were unique molecular identifiers. TCRdb reprocessed the PCR reads with MiXCR, giving one entry per CDR3 protein. The sample records approximately 460,000 distinct CDR3 sequences, less than 45% being singletons. The specimen was blood. The receptor set was obtained from a girl between 5 and 17 years old with multiple sclerosis.

V is TRBV7-3 and J is TRBJ1-5, with 8 nucleotides matching TRBD1. The junction had 3 bases not matched to a gene; V was cut back by 5 bases and J by 0 bases. The length of the CDR3 is 15 residues. CDR1 and CDR2 (germline): SGHTA, FQGTGA. The CDR3 reads CASSQTGDSNQPQHF. The DNA of the CDR3 is TGTGCCAGCAGCCAGACAGGGGATAGCAATCAGCCCCAGCATTTT.

About this clonotype itself: One end of the junction is discordant with germline, which a read error may explain. The rearrangement uses TRBV20-1 and TRBJ2-1; a weak D match, TRBD2 (6 bases). The CDR3 spans 16 residues. Germline V CDR1 and CDR2: DFQATT, SNEGSKA (reference sequence). CDR3 nucleotide sequence: TGCGGTGCTAGAGTCACAGCGGGTAGCTCCTACAATGAGCAGTTCTTC. This codes for CGARVTAGSSYNEQFF.

The V and J genes are TRBV4-2 and TRBJ2-7; 7 nucleotides align to TRBD2. Germline CDR1 and CDR2: LGHNA and YNFKEQ. After removal of 0 bases from V and 1 base from J, the junction contained 6 bases not matched to a gene. This CDR3 contains 16 residues. For the CDR3, the DNA is TGTGCCAGCAGCCAAGATCTAGCGGCTCCATCCTACGAGCAGTACTTC. It codes for CASSQDLAAPSYEQYF.

This clonotype was recorded a few times. This clone may be a read error of a much larger clone one base away. This chain connects TRBV29-1 to TRBJ2-7; D is possibly TRBD1 or TRBD2 (5 bases each). CDR1 SQVTM and CDR2 ANQGSEA come from the germline V gene. This CDR3 has 13 amino acids. Trimming took off 0 bases at V and 12 bases at J, with 18 bases between the two ends. This CDR3 reads CSVEDLGTTRRYF. In DNA, the CDR3 is TGCAGCGTTGAAGATCTGGGGACGACGAGGCGGTACTTC.

In the case of this clonotype: One end of the junction varies from germline; a read error may be responsible. The CDR3 DNA sequence: TGCGCCAGCAGCCTGAACTTAGGCAGTGAAAAACGGTTTTTT. Protein sequence: CASSLNLGSEKRFF. The V call is TRBV5-1, the J call TRBJ1-4; D unclear. Germline V gene lookup returns CDR1 SGHRS and CDR2 YFSETQ. The CDR3 covers 14 residues.

This clonotype was seen more than once but under ten times. The chain joins TRBV28 to TRBJ2-4, with 10 positions matching TRBD2. The trim removed 8 bases at V and 6 bases at J, leaving 10 bases unmatched. This CDR3 has 15 residues. Germline V lookup: CDR1 MDHEN, CDR2 SYDVKM. CDR3 loop: CASRPASGSRNIQYF. CDR3 in DNA: TGTGCCAGCCGCCCGGCTAGCGGGAGTAGAAACATTCAGTACTTC.

This rearrangement joins TRBV7-9 to TRBJ1-1; D remains unclear. The V end was cut by 5 bases, the J end by 0 bases, with 7 bases between. This CDR3 comprises 13 residues. Germline V gives CDR1 SEHNR, CDR2 FQNEAQ (reference sequence). The CDR3 region is CASSLNVNTEAFF. Written as DNA, the CDR3 is TGTGCCAGCAGCCTCAATGTGAACACTGAAGCTTTCTTT.